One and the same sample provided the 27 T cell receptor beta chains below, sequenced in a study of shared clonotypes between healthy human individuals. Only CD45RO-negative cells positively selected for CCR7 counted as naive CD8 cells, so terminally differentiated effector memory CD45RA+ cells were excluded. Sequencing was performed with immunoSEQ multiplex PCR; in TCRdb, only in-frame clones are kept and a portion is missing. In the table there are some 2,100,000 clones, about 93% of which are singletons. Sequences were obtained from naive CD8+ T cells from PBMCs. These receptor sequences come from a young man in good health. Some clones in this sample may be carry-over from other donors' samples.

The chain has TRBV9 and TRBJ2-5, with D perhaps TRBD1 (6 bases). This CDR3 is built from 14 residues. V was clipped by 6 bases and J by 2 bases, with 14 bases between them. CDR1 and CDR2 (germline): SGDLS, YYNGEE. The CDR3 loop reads CASTEGEKQETQYF. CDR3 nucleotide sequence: TGTGCCAGCACCGAGGGGGAGAAGCAAGAGACCCAGTACTTC.

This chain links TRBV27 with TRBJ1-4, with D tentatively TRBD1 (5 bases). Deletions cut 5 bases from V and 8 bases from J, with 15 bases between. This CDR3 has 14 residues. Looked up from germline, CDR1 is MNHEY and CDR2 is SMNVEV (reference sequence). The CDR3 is CASSLTGGGEKLFF. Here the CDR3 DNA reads TGTGCCAGCAGTCTCACCGGCGGGGGGGAAAAACTGTTTTTT.

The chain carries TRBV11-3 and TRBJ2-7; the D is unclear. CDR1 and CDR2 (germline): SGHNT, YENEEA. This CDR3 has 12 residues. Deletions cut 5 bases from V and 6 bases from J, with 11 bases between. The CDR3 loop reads CASSQSGGEQYF. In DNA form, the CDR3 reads TGTGCCAGCAGCCAATCCGGTGGCGAGCAGTACTTC.

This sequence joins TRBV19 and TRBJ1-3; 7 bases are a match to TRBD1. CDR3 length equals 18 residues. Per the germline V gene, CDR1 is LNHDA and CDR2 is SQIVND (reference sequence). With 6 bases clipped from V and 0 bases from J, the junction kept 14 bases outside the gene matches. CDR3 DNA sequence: TGTGCCAGTAGCGAGTTACGGGACAGCTTCTTCTCTGGAAACACCATATATTTT. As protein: CASSELRDSFFSGNTIYF.

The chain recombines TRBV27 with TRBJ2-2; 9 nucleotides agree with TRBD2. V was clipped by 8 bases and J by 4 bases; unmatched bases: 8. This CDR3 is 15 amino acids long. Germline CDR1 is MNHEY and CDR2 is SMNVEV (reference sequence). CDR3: CASRPGLAPTGELFF. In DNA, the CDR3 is TGTGCCAGCCGACCGGGACTAGCCCCCACCGGGGAGCTGTTTTTT.

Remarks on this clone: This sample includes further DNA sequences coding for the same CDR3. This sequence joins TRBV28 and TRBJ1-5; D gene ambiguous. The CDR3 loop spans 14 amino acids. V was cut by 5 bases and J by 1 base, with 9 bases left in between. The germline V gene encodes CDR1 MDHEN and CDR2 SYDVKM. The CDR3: CASSPPRSNQPQHF. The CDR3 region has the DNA TGTGCCAGCAGTCCCCCCAGAAGCAATCAGCCCCAGCATTTT.

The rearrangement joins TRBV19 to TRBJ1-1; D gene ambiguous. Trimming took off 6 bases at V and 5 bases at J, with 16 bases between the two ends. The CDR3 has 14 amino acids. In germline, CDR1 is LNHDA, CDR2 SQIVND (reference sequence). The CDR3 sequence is CASSPKRTTTEAFF. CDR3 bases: TGTGCCAGTAGCCCCAAGCGCACCACAACTGAAGCTTTCTTT.

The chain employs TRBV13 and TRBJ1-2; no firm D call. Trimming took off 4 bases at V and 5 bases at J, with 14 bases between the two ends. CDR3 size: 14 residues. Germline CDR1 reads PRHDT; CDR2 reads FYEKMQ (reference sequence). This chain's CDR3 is CASSSWAGRYGYTF. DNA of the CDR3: TGTGCCAGCAGCTCATGGGCAGGACGGTATGGCTACACCTTC.

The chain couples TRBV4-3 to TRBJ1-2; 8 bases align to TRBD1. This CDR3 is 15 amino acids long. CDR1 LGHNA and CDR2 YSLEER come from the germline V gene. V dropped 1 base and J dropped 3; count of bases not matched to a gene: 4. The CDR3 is CASSQGPGGDYGYTF. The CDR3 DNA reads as TGCGCCAGCAGCCAAGGTCCAGGGGGCGACTATGGCTACACCTTC.

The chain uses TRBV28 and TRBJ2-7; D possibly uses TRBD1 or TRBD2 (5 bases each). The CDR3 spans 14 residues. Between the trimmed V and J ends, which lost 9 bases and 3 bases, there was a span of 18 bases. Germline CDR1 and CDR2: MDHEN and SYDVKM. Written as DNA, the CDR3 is TGTGCCAGTAGGCGGGCAGGGAACTTCTACGAGCAGTACTTC. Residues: CASRRAGNFYEQYF.

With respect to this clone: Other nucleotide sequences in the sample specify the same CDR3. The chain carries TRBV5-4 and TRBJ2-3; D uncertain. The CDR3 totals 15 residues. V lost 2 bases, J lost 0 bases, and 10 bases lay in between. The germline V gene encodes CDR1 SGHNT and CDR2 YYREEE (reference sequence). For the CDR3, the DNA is TGTGCCAGCAGCTTCAGGCGAGAGAGCACAGATACGCAGTATTTT. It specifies CASSFRRESTDTQYF.

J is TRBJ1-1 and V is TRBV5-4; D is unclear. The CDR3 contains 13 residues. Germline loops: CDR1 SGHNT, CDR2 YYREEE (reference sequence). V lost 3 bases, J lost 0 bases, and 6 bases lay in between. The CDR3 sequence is CASSSSLNTEAFF. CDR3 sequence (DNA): TGTGCCAGCAGCTCCTCTCTGAACACTGAAGCTTTCTTT.

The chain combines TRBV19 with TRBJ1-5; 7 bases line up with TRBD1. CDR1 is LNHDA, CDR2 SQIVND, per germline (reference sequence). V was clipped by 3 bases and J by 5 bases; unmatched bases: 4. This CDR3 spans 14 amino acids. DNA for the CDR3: TGTGCCAGTAGTATGAACAGGGGCGATCAGCCCCAGCATTTT. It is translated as CASSMNRGDQPQHF. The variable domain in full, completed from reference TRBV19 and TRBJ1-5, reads DGGITQSPKYLFRKEGQNVTLSCEQNLNHDAMYWYRQDPGQGLRLIYYSQIVNDFQKGDIAEGYSVSREKKESFPLTVTSAQKNPTAFYLCASSMNRGDQPQHFGDGTRLSIL.

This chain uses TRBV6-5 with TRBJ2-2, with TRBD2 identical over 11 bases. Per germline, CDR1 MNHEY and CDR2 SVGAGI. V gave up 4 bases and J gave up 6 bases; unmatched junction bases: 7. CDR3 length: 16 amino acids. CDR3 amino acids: CASSFLAGGPPGELFF. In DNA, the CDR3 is TGTGCCAGCAGTTTTTTAGCGGGAGGGCCGCCCGGGGAGCTGTTTTTT.

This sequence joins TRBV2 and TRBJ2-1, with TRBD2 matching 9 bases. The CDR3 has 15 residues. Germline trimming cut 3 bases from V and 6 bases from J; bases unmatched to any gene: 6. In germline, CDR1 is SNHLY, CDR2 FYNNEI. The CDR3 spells CASSDAGGWGNEQFF. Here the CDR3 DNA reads TGTGCCAGCAGTGACGCGGGAGGGTGGGGCAATGAGCAGTTCTTC.

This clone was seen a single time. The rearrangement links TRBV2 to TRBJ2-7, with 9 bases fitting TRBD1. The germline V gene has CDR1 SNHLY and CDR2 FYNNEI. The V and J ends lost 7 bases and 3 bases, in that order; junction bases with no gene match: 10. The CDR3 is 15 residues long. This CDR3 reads CASNRPGQGDYEQYF. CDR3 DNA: TGTGCCAGCAACCGTCCGGGACAGGGTGACTACGAGCAGTACTTC.

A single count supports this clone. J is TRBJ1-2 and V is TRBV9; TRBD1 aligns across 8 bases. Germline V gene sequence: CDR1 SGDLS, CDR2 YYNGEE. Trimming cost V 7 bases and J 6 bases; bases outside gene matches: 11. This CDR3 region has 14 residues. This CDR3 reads CASGSGGQANGYTF. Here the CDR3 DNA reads TGTGCCAGCGGCTCGGGGGGACAGGCTAATGGCTACACCTTC. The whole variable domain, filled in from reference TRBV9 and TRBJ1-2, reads DSGVTQTPKHLITATGQRVTLRCSPRSGDLSVYWYQQSLDQGLQFLIQYYNGEERAKGNILERFSAQQFPDLHSELNLSSLELGDSALYFCASGSGGQANGYTFGSGTRLTVV.

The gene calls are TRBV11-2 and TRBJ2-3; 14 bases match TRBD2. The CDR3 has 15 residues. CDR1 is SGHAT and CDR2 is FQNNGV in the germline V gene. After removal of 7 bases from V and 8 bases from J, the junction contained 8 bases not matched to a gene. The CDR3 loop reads CASTLGLAGAGTQYF. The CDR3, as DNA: TGTGCCAGCACCCTGGGACTAGCGGGAGCGGGTACGCAGTATTTT. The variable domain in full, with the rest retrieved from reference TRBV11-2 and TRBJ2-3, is EAGVAQSPRYKIIEKRQSVAFWCNPISGHATLYWYQQILGQGPKLLIQFQNNGVVDDSQLPKDRFSAERLKGVDSTLKIQPAKLEDSAVYLCASTLGLAGAGTQYFGPGTRLTVL.

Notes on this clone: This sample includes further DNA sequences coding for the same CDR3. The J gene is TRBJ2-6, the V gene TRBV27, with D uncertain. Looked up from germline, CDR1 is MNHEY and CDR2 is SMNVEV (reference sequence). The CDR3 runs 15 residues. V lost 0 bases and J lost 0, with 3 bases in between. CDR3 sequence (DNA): TGTGCCAGCAGTTTATCCCTCTCTGGGGCCAACGTCCTGACTTTC. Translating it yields CASSLSLSGANVLTF.

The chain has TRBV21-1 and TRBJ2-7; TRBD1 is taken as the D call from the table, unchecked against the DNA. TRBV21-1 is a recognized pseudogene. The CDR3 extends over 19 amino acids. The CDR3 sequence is CASSKQGSARDRGTYEQYF. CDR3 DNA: TGTGCCAGCAGCAAACAGGGCTCCGCTAGGGACAGGGGAACCTACGAGCAGTACTTC.

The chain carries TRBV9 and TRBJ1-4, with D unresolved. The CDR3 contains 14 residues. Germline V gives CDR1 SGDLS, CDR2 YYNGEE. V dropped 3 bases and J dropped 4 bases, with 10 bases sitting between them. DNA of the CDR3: TGTGCCAGCAGCGCCGGAGGGCGTAATGAAAAACTGTTTTTT. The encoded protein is CASSAGGRNEKLFF.

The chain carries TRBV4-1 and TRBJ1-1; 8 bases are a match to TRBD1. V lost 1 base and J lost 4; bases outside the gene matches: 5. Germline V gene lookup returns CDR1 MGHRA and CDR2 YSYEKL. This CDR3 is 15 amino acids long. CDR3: CASSQVDRASTEAFF. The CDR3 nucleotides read TGCGCCAGCAGCCAAGTGGACAGGGCAAGCACTGAAGCTTTCTTT.

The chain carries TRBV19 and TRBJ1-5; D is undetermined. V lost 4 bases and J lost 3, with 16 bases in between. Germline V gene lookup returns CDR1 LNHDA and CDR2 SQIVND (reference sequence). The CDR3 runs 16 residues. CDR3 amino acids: CASSTSEEPLNQPQHF. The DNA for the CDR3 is TGTGCCAGTAGTACGTCGGAGGAGCCACTCAATCAGCCCCAGCATTTT. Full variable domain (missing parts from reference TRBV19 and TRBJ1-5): DGGITQSPKYLFRKEGQNVTLSCEQNLNHDAMYWYRQDPGQGLRLIYYSQIVNDFQKGDIAEGYSVSREKKESFPLTVTSAQKNPTAFYLCASSTSEEPLNQPQHFGDGTRLSIL.

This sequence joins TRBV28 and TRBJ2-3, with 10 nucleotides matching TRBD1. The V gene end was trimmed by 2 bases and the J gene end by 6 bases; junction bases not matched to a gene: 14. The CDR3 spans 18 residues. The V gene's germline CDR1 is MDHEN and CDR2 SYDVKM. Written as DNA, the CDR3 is TGTGCCAGCAGTTTACGCTCCAGGACAGGGGGACTCGCGGATACGCAGTATTTT. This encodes CASSLRSRTGGLADTQYF.

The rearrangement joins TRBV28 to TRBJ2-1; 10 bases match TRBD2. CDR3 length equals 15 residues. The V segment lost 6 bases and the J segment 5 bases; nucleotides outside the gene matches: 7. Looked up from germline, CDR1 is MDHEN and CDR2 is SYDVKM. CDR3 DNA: TGTGCCAGCAGCCTTGAGCTAGCGGGAGACAATGAGCAGTTCTTC. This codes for CASSLELAGDNEQFF.

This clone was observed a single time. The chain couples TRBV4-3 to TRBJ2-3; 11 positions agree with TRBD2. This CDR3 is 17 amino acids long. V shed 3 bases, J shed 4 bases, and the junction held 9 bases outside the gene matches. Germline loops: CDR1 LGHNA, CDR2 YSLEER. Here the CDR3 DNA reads TGCGCCAGCAGCCACGCCGTAGCGGGAGGGCCCCCAGATACGCAGTATTTT. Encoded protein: CASSHAVAGGPPDTQYF.

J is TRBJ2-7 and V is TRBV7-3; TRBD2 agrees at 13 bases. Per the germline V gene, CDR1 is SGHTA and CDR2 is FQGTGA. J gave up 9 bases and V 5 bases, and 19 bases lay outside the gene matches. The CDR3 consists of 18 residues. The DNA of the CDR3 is TGTGCCAGCAGCCCCCTGGGACTAGCGGGAACCCTCCCCCCCTGGCAGTACTTC. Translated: CASSPLGLAGTLPPWQYF. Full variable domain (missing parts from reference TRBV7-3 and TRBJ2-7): GAGVSQTPSNKVTEKGKYVELRCDPISGHTALYWYRQSLGQGPEFLIYFQGTGAADDSGLPNDRFFAVRPEGSVSTLKIQRTERGDSAVYLCASSPLGLAGTLPPWQYFGPGTRLTVT.